This entry describes one T cell receptor beta chain. This sample stems from a study of blood T cell repertoires in COVID-19. Germline lookup yields CDR1 SGHRS and CDR2 YFSETQ. V lost 4 bases and J lost 4; bases outside the gene matches: 6. The CDR3 has 15 residues. Repertoires were generated with immunoSEQ multiplex PCR, while TCRdb's copy carries only in-frame clones and drops some. The table includes approximately 120,000 clones, approximately 84% detected once. The source of this sequence is a human donor in a cohort sampled during active COVID-19. This chain joins TRBV5-1 and TRBJ2-1; the match to TRBD1 covers 9 bases. Sequences were obtained from peripheral blood. In DNA, the CDR3 is TGCGCCAGCAGCCCCGAGGGACAGGGATACAATGAGCAGTTCTTC. Translated: CASSPEGQGYNEQFF.